The rows below give T cell receptor beta chains drawn from one sample of a study of memory CD8 T cells in hepatitis C reinfection. TCRdb's copy holds only in-frame clones and misses some; the assay was immunoSEQ multiplex PCR. The table has 40,000 to 45,000 clones, roughly 90% seen once. Sequenced input: naive CD8+ T cells sorted from blood. The receptors come from a man aged 18 to 30 with hepatitis C virus infection. Both conserved end residues are part of each CDR3. D genes are given only for firm matches. Not every row has a clone size; where given, it reads once, few, many or a size class.

J: TRBJ2-2; V: TRBV11-3; D: TRBD2; size: -; CDR3: CASSPNAGDNTGELFF; DNA: TGTGCCAGCAGCCCTAACGCGGGGGACAACACCGGGGAGCTGTTTTTT
J: TRBJ2-1; V: TRBV4-3; D: -; size: -; CDR3: CASSHGQEQFF; DNA: TGCGCCAGCAGCCATGGGCAGGAGCAGTTCTTC
J: TRBJ2-7; V: TRBV5-4; D: TRBD1; size: -; CDR3: CASSFRGQGHEQYF; DNA: TGTGCCAGCAGCTTCCGGGGACAGGGGCACGAGCAGTACTTC
J: TRBJ2-4; V: TRBV2; D: TRBD1; size: -; CDR3: CASSQTGGQFSIQYF; DNA: TGTGCCAGCAGTCAAACAGGGGGCCAATTTAGCATTCAGTACTTC
J: TRBJ2-3; V: TRBV19; D: -; size: -; CDR3: CASSTPPGISGSDTQYF; DNA: TGTGCCAGTAGTACCCCTCCGGGGATCAGCGGTTCAGATACGCAGTATTTT
J: TRBJ2-7; V: TRBV27; D: -; size: -; CDR3: CASSTPGGIPYEQYF; DNA: TGTGCCAGCAGTACCCCTGGCGGGATACCCTACGAGCAGTACTTC
J: TRBJ2-5; V: TRBV7-9; D: TRBD1; size: -; CDR3: CASSVQGAGETQYF; DNA: TGTGCCAGCAGCGTCCAGGGGGCCGGTGAGACCCAGTACTTC
J: TRBJ2-1; V: TRBV29-1; D: TRBD1; size: -; CDR3: CSVDAGDRVFTEQFF; DNA: TGCAGCGTTGACGCTGGGGACAGGGTTTTTACTGAGCAGTTCTTC
J: TRBJ1-2; V: TRBV27; D: -; size: -; CDR3: CASSPGGIGYGYTF; DNA: TGTGCCAGCAGTCCAGGAGGGATTGGATATGGCTACACCTTC
J: TRBJ1-1; V: TRBV5-1; D: TRBD1; size: -; CDR3: CASSPVPGQVSNTEAFF; DNA: TGCGCCAGCAGCCCAGTCCCGGGACAGGTATCGAACACTGAAGCTTTCTTT
J: TRBJ2-2; V: TRBV10-1; D: -; size: -; CDR3: CASSPGGQDSIWDTGELFF; DNA: TGCGCCAGCAGTCCAGGAGGGCAGGACTCCATATGGGACACCGGGGAGCTGTTTTTT
J: TRBJ2-1; V: TRBV7-2; D: TRBD1; size: -; CDR3: CASSQGQGPYNEQFF; DNA: TGTGCCAGCAGCCAGGGACAGGGACCCTACAATGAGCAGTTCTTC
J: TRBJ2-1; V: TRBV4-1; D: -; size: -; CDR3: CASSQEQGIRNEQFF; DNA: TGCGCCAGCAGCCAAGAACAGGGAATTCGGAATGAGCAGTTCTTC
J: TRBJ1-5; V: TRBV4-1; D: -; size: -; CDR3: CASSQDLGTGTQPQHF; DNA: TGCGCCAGCAGCCAAGATCTGGGAACAGGGACTCAGCCCCAGCATTTT
J: TRBJ2-2; V: TRBV7-7; D: TRBD2; size: -; CDR3: CASSPPPSGETGELFF; DNA: TGTGCCAGCAGCCCTCCGCCCAGCGGGGAAACCGGGGAGCTGTTTTTT
J: TRBJ1-5; V: TRBV10-3; D: TRBD1; size: few; CDR3: CAISEKGGGGQPQHF; DNA: TGTGCCATCAGTGAGAAAGGGGGCGGTGGTCAGCCCCAGCATTTT
J: TRBJ2-7; V: TRBV28; D: -; size: -; CDR3: CASSLGGRNEQYF; DNA: TGTGCCAGCAGTTTAGGGGGCCGGAACGAGCAGTACTTC
J: TRBJ2-1; V: TRBV7-3; D: TRBD2; size: -; CDR3: CASSPSGSYNEQFF; DNA: TGTGCCAGCAGCCCCAGCGGGAGCTACAATGAGCAGTTCTTC
J: TRBJ1-2; V: TRBV5-6; D: -; size: -; CDR3: CASRDFSGGYTF; DNA: TGTGCCAGCAGAGATTTTTCGGGAGGCTACACCTTC
J: TRBJ2-5; V: TRBV5-1; D: TRBD2; size: -; CDR3: CASSALAGEPETQYF; DNA: TGCGCCAGCAGCGCTCTAGCGGGGGAGCCGGAGACCCAGTACTTC
J: TRBJ1-1; V: TRBV7-9; D: -; size: -; CDR3: CASRPAVNTEAFF; DNA: TGTGCCAGCAGGCCAGCGGTGAACACTGAAGCTTTCTTT
J: TRBJ2-3; V: TRBV9; D: TRBD2; size: -; CDR3: CASSVFAGGVTDTQYF; DNA: TGTGCCAGCAGCGTATTTGCGGGAGGGGTCACAGATACGCAGTATTTT
J: TRBJ2-5; V: TRBV7-9; D: TRBD1; size: -; CDR3: CASSPGQGMETQYF; DNA: TGTGCCAGCAGCCCCGGACAGGGGATGGAGACCCAGTACTTC
J: TRBJ1-1; V: TRBV6-6; D: TRBD1; size: -; CDR3: CASSGGQATEAFF; DNA: TGTGCCAGCAGTGGGGGACAGGCGACTGAAGCTTTCTTT
J: TRBJ2-5; V: TRBV15; D: -; size: -; CDR3: CATSRALGGALYF; DNA: TGTGCCACCAGCAGAGCTCTGGGGGGGGCCCTGTACTTC
J: TRBJ2-7; V: TRBV9; D: -; size: -; CDR3: CASSVDAQAYEQYF; DNA: TGTGCCAGCAGCGTAGATGCACAGGCCTACGAGCAGTACTTC
J: TRBJ2-5; V: TRBV7-9; D: -; size: -; CDR3: CASSLITSYPRETQYF; DNA: TGTGCCAGCAGCTTAATAACCTCCTATCCCAGGGAGACCCAGTACTTC
J: TRBJ2-1; V: TRBV27; D: TRBD2; size: -; CDR3: CASSFGTSGYEQFF; DNA: TGTGCCAGCAGTTTCGGGACTAGTGGCTATGAGCAGTTCTTC
J: TRBJ1-1; V: TRBV7-9; D: -; size: -; CDR3: CASSLDSRTTEAFF; DNA: TGTGCCAGCAGCTTGGACAGTCGGACCACTGAAGCTTTCTTT
J: TRBJ2-1; V: TRBV27; D: TRBD2; size: once; CDR3: CASRSGTSGGAYNEQFF; DNA: TGTGCCAGCAGATCCGGGACTAGCGGGGGGGCCTACAATGAGCAGTTCTTC
J: TRBJ1-1; V: TRBV5-4; D: TRBD1; size: -; CDR3: CASSLGQGAAEAFF; DNA: TGTGCCAGCAGCTTGGGACAGGGGGCAGCTGAAGCTTTCTTT
J: TRBJ2-3; V: TRBV30; D: TRBD2; size: -; CDR3: CAWSSSGTADTQYF; DNA: TGTGCCTGGAGTTCGAGCGGGACGGCAGATACGCAGTATTTT
J: TRBJ2-4; V: TRBV27; D: TRBD1; size: -; CDR3: CASSPQGARNIQYF; DNA: TGTGCCAGCAGTCCCCAGGGGGCGCGAAACATTCAGTACTTC
J: TRBJ2-3; V: TRBV13; D: TRBD2; size: -; CDR3: CASSLIGTSEADTQYF; DNA: TGTGCCAGCAGCCTAATAGGGACTAGTGAGGCAGATACGCAGTATTTT
J: TRBJ2-3; V: TRBV6-4; D: TRBD2; size: -; CDR3: CASSDGASGGASDTQYF; DNA: TGTGCCAGCAGTGACGGGGCTAGCGGGGGGGCGTCAGATACGCAGTATTTT
J: TRBJ2-3; V: TRBV11-3; D: TRBD1; size: once; CDR3: CASSLTTGGDEDTQYF; DNA: TGTGCCAGCAGCTTAACGACAGGGGGCGATGAAGATACGCAGTATTTT
J: TRBJ2-6; V: TRBV11-2; D: TRBD1; size: -; CDR3: CASSGTGYSGANVLTF; DNA: TGTGCCAGCAGTGGGACAGGGTACTCTGGGGCCAACGTCCTGACTTTC
J: TRBJ1-2; V: TRBV11-2; D: -; size: -; CDR3: CASSLAFGTGANYGYTF; DNA: TGTGCCAGCAGCTTAGCCTTTGGGACGGGAGCTAACTATGGCTACACCTTC
J: TRBJ1-2; V: TRBV30; D: -; size: -; CDR3: CAWEQGDGDGYTF; DNA: TGTGCCTGGGAACAGGGAGATGGGGATGGCTACACCTTC
J: TRBJ2-7; V: TRBV14; D: -; size: -; CDR3: CASSHQGAYEQYF; DNA: TGTGCCAGCAGCCACCAAGGGGCTTACGAGCAGTACTTC
J: TRBJ2-3; V: TRBV11-2; D: TRBD2; size: -; CDR3: CASSLTSGGTTDTQYF; DNA: TGTGCCAGCAGCTTAACTAGCGGGGGGACCACAGATACGCAGTATTTT
J: TRBJ2-3; V: TRBV5-1; D: -; size: once; CDR3: CASSLASVSTDTQYF; DNA: TGCGCCAGCAGCTTGGCTAGCGTGAGCACAGATACGCAGTATTTT
J: TRBJ2-1; V: TRBV7-9; D: -; size: -; CDR3: CASSLVLALNEQFF; DNA: TGTGCCAGCAGCTTAGTTCTAGCGCTCAATGAGCAGTTCTTC
J: TRBJ1-6; V: TRBV4-1; D: -; size: -; CDR3: CASSQALRGSPLHF; DNA: TGCGCCAGCAGCCAAGCACTAAGGGGCTCACCCCTCCACTTT
J: TRBJ1-1; V: TRBV27; D: -; size: -; CDR3: CASRRAVGPNTEAFF; DNA: TGTGCCAGCAGACGAGCAGTGGGGCCGAACACTGAAGCTTTCTTT
J: TRBJ1-1; V: TRBV7-9; D: TRBD1; size: -; CDR3: CASSGRDRGSSTEAFF; DNA: TGTGCCAGCAGCGGACGTGACAGGGGGAGCAGCACTGAAGCTTTCTTT
J: TRBJ2-3; V: TRBV6-1; D: TRBD1; size: -; CDR3: CASSPTGGTDTQYF; DNA: TGTGCCAGCAGTCCCACAGGGGGCACAGATACGCAGTATTTT
J: TRBJ2-2; V: TRBV5-1; D: TRBD1; size: once; CDR3: CASSMPGQGTGELFF; DNA: TGCGCCAGCAGCATGCCGGGACAGGGGACCGGGGAGCTGTTTTTT
J: TRBJ2-2; V: TRBV6-6; D: -; size: -; CDR3: CASSYQALVGELFF; DNA: TGTGCCAGCAGTTACCAGGCTCTGGTCGGGGAGCTGTTTTTT
J: TRBJ1-1; V: TRBV6-5; D: -; size: few; CDR3: CASSYSEGMNTEAFF; DNA: TGTGCCAGCAGTTACTCAGAGGGCATGAACACTGAAGCTTTCTTT
J: TRBJ2-2; V: TRBV7-9; D: -; size: -; CDR3: CASSLPLGGSKRERGELFF; DNA: TGTGCCAGCAGCTTACCCCTTGGAGGATCTAAACGGGAGAGGGGGGAGCTGTTTTTT
J: TRBJ2-1; V: TRBV27; D: -; size: -; CDR3: CASSPFSGRPDEQFF; DNA: TGTGCCAGCAGTCCCTTCTCTGGGAGACCGGATGAGCAGTTCTTC
J: TRBJ2-1; V: TRBV5-1; D: -; size: once; CDR3: CASSLAPNNEQFF; DNA: TGCGCCAGCAGCTTGGCCCCAAACAATGAGCAGTTCTTC
J: TRBJ2-7; V: TRBV18; D: -; size: -; CDR3: CASSPPTYEQYF; DNA: TGTGCCAGCTCACCACCGACTTACGAGCAGTACTTC
J: TRBJ1-1; V: TRBV5-1; D: -; size: -; CDR3: CASSLPGSPSPEAFF; DNA: TGCGCCAGCAGCCTCCCTGGTTCTCCGAGCCCTGAAGCTTTCTTT
J: TRBJ2-5; V: TRBV7-8; D: -; size: once; CDR3: CASSLDPGEETQYF; DNA: TGTGCCAGCAGCTTAGATCCAGGGGAAGAGACCCAGTACTTC
J: TRBJ1-3; V: TRBV7-9; D: -; size: -; CDR3: CASSLRNEVFISGNTIYF; DNA: TGTGCCAGCAGCTTAAGGAACGAGGTCTTCATCTCTGGAAACACCATATATTTT